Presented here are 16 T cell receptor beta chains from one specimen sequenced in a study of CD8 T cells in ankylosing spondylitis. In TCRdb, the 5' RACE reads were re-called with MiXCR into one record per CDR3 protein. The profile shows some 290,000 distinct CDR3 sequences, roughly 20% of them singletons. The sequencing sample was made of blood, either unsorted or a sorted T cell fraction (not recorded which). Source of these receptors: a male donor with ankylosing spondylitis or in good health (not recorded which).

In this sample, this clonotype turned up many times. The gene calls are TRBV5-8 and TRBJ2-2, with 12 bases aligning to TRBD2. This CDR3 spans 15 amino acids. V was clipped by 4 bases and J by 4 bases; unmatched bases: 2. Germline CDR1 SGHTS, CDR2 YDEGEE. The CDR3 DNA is TGTGCCAGCAGCAGGGGACTAGCGGGCACCGGGGAGCTGTTTTTT. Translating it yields CASSRGLAGTGELFF.

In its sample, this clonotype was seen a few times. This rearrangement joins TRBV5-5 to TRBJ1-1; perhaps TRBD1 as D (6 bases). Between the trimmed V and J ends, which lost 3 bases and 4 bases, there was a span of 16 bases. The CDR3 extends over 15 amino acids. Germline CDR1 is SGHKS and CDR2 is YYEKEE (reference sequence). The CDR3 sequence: CASSWTPGEGTEAFF. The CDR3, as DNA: TGTGCCAGCAGCTGGACCCCAGGGGAGGGCACTGAAGCTTTCTTT.

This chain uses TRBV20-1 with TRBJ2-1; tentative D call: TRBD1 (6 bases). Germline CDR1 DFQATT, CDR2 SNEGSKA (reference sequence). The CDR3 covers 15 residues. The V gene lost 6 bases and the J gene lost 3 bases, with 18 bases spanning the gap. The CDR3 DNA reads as TGCAGTGCAAACCGGGACACTTACTACTACAATGAGCAGTTCTTC. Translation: CSANRDTYYYNEQFF.

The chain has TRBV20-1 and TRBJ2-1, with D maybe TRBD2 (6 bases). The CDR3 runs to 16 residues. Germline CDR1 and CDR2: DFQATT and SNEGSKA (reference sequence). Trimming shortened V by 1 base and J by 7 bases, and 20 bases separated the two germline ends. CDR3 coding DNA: TGCAGTGCTAGAGCCATGGGACCCCTTGGGGGGAATGAGCAGTTCTTC. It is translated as CSARAMGPLGGNEQFF.

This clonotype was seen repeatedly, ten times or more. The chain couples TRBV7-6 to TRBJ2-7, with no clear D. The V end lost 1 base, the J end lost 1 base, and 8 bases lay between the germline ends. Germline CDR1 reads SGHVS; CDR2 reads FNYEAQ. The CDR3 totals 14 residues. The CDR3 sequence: CASSLGSQSYEQYV. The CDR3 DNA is TGTGCCAGCAGCTTAGGTTCCCAGTCCTACGAGCAGTACGTC.

The CDR3: CASRDARGKLFF. The CDR3 DNA is TGTGCCAGCAGGGACGCCAGGGGAAAACTGTTTTTT. The chain recombines TRBV6-5 with TRBJ1-4; D possibly corresponds to TRBD1 (6 bases). Germline V lookup: CDR1 MNHEY, CDR2 SVGAGI. The CDR3 length is 12 residues. The ends were cut back, 6 bases at V and 10 bases at J, with 12 bases in the middle.

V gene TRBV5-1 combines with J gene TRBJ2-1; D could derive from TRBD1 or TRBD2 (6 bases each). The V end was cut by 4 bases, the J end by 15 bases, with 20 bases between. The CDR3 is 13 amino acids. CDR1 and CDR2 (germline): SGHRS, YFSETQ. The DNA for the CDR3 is TGCGCCAGCAGCCCCCAGGGGCGGGAAGAACGGTTCTTC. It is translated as CASSPQGREERFF.

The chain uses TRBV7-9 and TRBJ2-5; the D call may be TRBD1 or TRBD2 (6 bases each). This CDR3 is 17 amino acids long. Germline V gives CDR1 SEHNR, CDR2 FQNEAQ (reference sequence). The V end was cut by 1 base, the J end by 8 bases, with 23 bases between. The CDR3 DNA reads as TGTGCCAGCAGCTTAGAGGGGTTCGGGGGCCGGCCTCTAACCCAGTACTTC. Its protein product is CASSLEGFGGRPLTQYF.

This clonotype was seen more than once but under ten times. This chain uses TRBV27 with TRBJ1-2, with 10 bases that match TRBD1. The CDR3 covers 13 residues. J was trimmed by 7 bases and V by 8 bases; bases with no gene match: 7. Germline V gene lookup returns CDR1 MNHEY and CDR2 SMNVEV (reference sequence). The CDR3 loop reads CASSRTGGAGYTF. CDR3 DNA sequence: TGTGCCAGCTCCCGGACAGGGGGGGCTGGCTACACCTTC.

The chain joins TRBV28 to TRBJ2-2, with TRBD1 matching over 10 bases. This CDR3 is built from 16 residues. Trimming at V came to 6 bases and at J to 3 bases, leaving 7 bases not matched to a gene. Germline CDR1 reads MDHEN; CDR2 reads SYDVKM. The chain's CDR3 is CASRNTGTGDTGELFF. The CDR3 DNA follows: TGTGCCAGCAGAAATACCGGGACAGGGGACACCGGGGAGCTGTTTTTT.

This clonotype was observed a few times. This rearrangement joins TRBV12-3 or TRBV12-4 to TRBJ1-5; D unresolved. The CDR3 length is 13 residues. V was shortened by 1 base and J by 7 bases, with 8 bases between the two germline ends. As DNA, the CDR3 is TGTGCCAGCAGTTTAGGGGATGGGCAGCCCCAGCATTTT. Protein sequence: CASSLGDGQPQHF.

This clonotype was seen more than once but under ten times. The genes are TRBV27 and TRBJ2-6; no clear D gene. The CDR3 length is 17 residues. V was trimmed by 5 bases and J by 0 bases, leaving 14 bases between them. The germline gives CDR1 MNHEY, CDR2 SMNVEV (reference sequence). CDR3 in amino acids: CASSPLGRPSGANVLTF. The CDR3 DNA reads TGTGCCAGCAGTCCCCTGGGCAGGCCCTCTGGGGCCAACGTCCTGACTTTC.

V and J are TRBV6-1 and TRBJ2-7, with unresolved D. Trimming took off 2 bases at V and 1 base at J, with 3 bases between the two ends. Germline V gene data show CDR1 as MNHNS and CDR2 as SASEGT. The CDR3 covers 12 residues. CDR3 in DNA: TGTGCCAGCAGTGAATGGTCCTACGAGCAGTACGTC. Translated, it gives CASSEWSYEQYV.

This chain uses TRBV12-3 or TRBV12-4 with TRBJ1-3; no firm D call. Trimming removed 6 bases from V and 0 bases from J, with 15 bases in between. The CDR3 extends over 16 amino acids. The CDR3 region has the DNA TGTGCCAGCAGGACCGAACCACAGTACTCTGGAAACACCATATATTTT. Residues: CASRTEPQYSGNTIYF.

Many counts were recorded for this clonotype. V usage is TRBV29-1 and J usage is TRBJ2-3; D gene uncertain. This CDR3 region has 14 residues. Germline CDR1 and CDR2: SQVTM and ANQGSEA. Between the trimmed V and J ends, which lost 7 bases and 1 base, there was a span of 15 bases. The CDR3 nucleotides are TGCAGCGCCGCGGTCCGCCCGGGCACAGATACGCAGTATTTT. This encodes CSAAVRPGTDTQYF.

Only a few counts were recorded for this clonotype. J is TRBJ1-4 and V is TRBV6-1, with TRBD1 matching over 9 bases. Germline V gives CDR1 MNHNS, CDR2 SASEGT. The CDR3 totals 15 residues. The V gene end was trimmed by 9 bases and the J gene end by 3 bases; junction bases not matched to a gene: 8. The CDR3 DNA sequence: TGTGCCAGTGGGACAGGGAACACGGCTAATGAAAAACTGTTTTTT. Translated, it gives CASGTGNTANEKLFF.